This entry describes one TCR beta chain. Its antigen is still unknown. This entry is derived from a study of blood T cells in healthy people across ages. Overall study results and limits: In these data, TCR beta diversity tracked strongly with naive T cell percentage.

A second PCR, run for about 7 to 11 cycles, used a sample-barcoded 5' primer plus a J-beta primer mix. TCRdb fed the 5' RACE reads into MiXCR, producing one record per CDR3 protein. The repertoire has about 1.4 million distinct CDR3 sequences, roughly 60% of them found once; the top ten carry roughly 7%. Trimming cost V 0 bases and J 2 bases, with 8 bases left between them. CDR1 and CDR2 from the germline V gene are DFQATT and SNEGSKA (reference sequence). The CDR3 runs to 13 residues. This sequence was found in a man aged 18 to 29 in good health. This chain links TRBV20-1 with TRBJ2-7, with D unclear. The specimen was blood. The CDR3, as DNA: TGCAGTGCTAGAGATCCTTTAACCTACGAGCAGTACTTC. It translates to CSARDPLTYEQYF.